The 30 T cell receptor beta chains listed next were all sequenced from one sample in a study of T cells expressing NK-cell markers. From its re-call of the 5' RACE reads, TCRdb lists each CDR3 protein once, without DNA. This listing includes some 280,000 distinct CDR3 sequences. The sequenced sample was blood T cells: a sorted CD56 or NKG2C T cell subset, CD4+ or CD8+ T cells, or bulk PBMC T cells (not recorded which). Source of these receptors: a man aged 18 to 29 in good health.

The chain uses TRBV7-6 and TRBJ2-3; TCRdb lists TRBD1, though no DNA is available to test this call. CDR1 SGHVS and CDR2 FNYEAQ come from the germline V gene. The CDR3 has 16 amino acids. The CDR3 sequence is CASSLVSGNRADTQYF.

The gene calls are TRBV29-1 and TRBJ2-3. Germline V lookup: CDR1 SQVTM, CDR2 ANQGSEA. CDR3 length: 13 residues. This CDR3 is CSVVGLGTDTQYF.

The chain carries TRBV5-5 and TRBJ2-3. The CDR3 runs 15 residues. The germline CDR1 and CDR2 sequences are SGHKS and YYEKEE (reference sequence). The CDR3 protein is CASSWDRESTDTQYF. The full variable domain, rest sourced from reference TRBV5-5 and TRBJ2-3, is DAGVTQSPTHLIKTRGQQVTLRCSPISGHKSVSWYQQVLGQGPQFIFQYYEKEERGRGNFPDRFSARQFPNYSSELNVNALLLGDSALYLCASSWDRESTDTQYFGPGTRLTVL.

The CDR3 loop is CASSQTRGDTQYF. The chain couples TRBV4-3 to TRBJ2-3; no DNA is available, so the TRBD1 call from TCRdb remains unchecked. The CDR3 contains 13 residues. Looked up from germline, CDR1 is LGHNA and CDR2 is YSLEER.

The chain has TRBV5-1 and TRBJ2-1; TCRdb selects TRBD2, and the lack of DNA leaves this call unchecked. The CDR3 covers 16 residues. CDR1 is SGHRS and CDR2 is YFSETQ in the germline V gene. CDR3 in amino acids: CASSLAAGGPYNEQFF.

The chain is built from TRBV5-6 and TRBJ2-3; the TCRdb D gene call, TRBD1, has no DNA to confirm it. The CDR3 sequence is 15 residues long. Germline V gene sequence: CDR1 SGHDT, CDR2 YYEEEE. The CDR3 sequence: CASSWGTGRGDTQYF.

This chain uses TRBV12-3 or TRBV12-4 with TRBJ2-1; no DNA is available, so the TRBD1 call from TCRdb remains unchecked. This CDR3 contains 15 residues. CDR3 in amino acids: CASRGDPSSYNEQFF.

The rearrangement joins TRBV7-8 to TRBJ2-3; TCRdb's D call of TRBD1 is untestable without DNA. CDR1 SGHVS and CDR2 FQNEAQ come from the germline V gene. This CDR3 is 15 amino acids long. The chain's CDR3 is CASSLGGGRADTQYF.

This chain links TRBV7-7 with TRBJ2-2; with no DNA, the TCRdb D assignment of TRBD1 cannot be verified. This CDR3 comprises 17 residues. CDR1 SSHAT and CDR2 FNYEAQ come from the germline V gene (reference sequence). CDR3 amino acids: CASSFGLGQGAAGELFF.

This chain uses TRBV24-1 with TRBJ2-1; the TCRdb call, TRBD2, lacks DNA for checking. This CDR3 spans 16 amino acids. Germline CDR1 is KGHDR and CDR2 is SFDVKD. CDR3: CATSGTTSGRWNEQFF.

V usage is TRBV28 and J usage is TRBJ2-5; TCRdb outputs TRBD1, but without DNA this stays unchecked. Germline V gene lookup returns CDR1 MDHEN and CDR2 SYDVKM. The CDR3 extends over 13 amino acids. This chain's CDR3 is CASSLGQLETQYF.

V and J are TRBV24-1 and TRBJ2-3; the TCRdb call, TRBD1, lacks DNA for checking. Germline V gene data show CDR1 as KGHDR and CDR2 as SFDVKD. The CDR3 consists of 14 residues. CDR3 residues: CATADRGQADTQYF.

The chain combines TRBV7-8 with TRBJ1-4; TCRdb selects TRBD1, and the lack of DNA leaves this call unchecked. CDR1 and CDR2 (germline): SGHVS, FQNEAQ. This CDR3 contains 15 residues. CDR3 loop: CASSGGTVGAEKLFF.

The chain employs TRBV20-1 and TRBJ2-5; TCRdb returns TRBD1, unconfirmable since there is no DNA. Germline CDR1 is DFQATT and CDR2 is SNEGSKA (reference sequence). The CDR3 covers 13 residues. The CDR3 here is CSARRQGGETQYF.

The J gene is TRBJ2-3, the V gene TRBV29-1; TCRdb picks TRBD2, but there is no DNA to check that call. This CDR3 is built from 12 residues. Germline V gene sequence: CDR1 SQVTM, CDR2 ANQGSEA. The CDR3 sequence: CSGLAGTDTQYF.

The chain is built from TRBV20-1 and TRBJ1-2; TCRdb names TRBD1, which stays unverified in the absence of DNA. The germline CDR1 and CDR2 sequences are DFQATT and SNEGSKA (reference sequence). The length of the CDR3 is 14 residues. The CDR3 region is CSARDPRGAGGYTF.

This chain connects TRBV7-2 to TRBJ2-5; TCRdb gives TRBD2 as the D gene, but with no DNA this cannot be confirmed. CDR1 SGHTA and CDR2 FQGNSA come from the germline V gene. This CDR3 has 14 residues. The CDR3 sequence is CASSLYWQGETQYF.

The chain couples TRBV7-2 to TRBJ2-3; the D call of TRBD1 rests on TCRdb alone, since no DNA is present to check it. The CDR3 extends over 13 amino acids. Germline V gives CDR1 SGHTA, CDR2 FQGNSA. CDR3 protein: CASSWRGGDTQYF. The variable domain in full, with the rest retrieved from reference TRBV7-2 and TRBJ2-3, is GAGVSQSPSNKVTEKGKDVELRCDPISGHTALYWYRQSLGQGLEFLIYFQGNSAPDKSGLPSDRFSAERTGGSVSTLTIQRTQQEDSAVYLCASSWRGGDTQYFGPGTRLTVL.

The J gene is TRBJ1-6, the V gene TRBV20-1; no DNA is available, so the TRBD1 call from TCRdb remains unchecked. The germline V gene encodes CDR1 DFQATT and CDR2 SNEGSKA (reference sequence). CDR3 length equals 14 residues. CDR3 amino acids: CSARDPQGRSPLHF.

The chain links TRBV20-1 to TRBJ1-1. The CDR3 runs to 13 residues. Looked up from germline, CDR1 is DFQATT and CDR2 is SNEGSKA (reference sequence). CDR3 amino acids: CSARDVLGGEAFF.

The chain carries TRBV27 and TRBJ2-4; TCRdb's D call of TRBD2 is untestable without DNA. The CDR3 length is 15 residues. Germline V gene data show CDR1 as MNHEY and CDR2 as SMNVEV (reference sequence). The CDR3 is CASSFLSGDKNIQYF.

The V gene is TRBV5-1, the J gene TRBJ2-5. The CDR3 is made up of 12 amino acids. Germline CDR1 SGHRS, CDR2 YFSETQ. This CDR3 reads CASSLYGETQYF.

The chain combines TRBV30 with TRBJ2-4; without DNA, the TCRdb call of TRBD1 cannot be checked. The CDR3 is 13 amino acids. Germline CDR1 is GTSNPN and CDR2 is SVGIG (reference sequence). The CDR3 loop is CAWNTVGGLIQYF.

This chain joins TRBV14 and TRBJ1-1. Germline values: CDR1 SGHDN, CDR2 FVKESK. This CDR3 has 17 amino acids. Here the CDR3 reads CASSQELWQERNTEAFF.

The chain recombines TRBV3-1 with TRBJ2-2; TCRdb's D call of TRBD2 is untestable without DNA. The CDR3 runs to 16 residues. The germline gives CDR1 LGHDT, CDR2 YNNKEL (reference sequence). The CDR3 sequence is CASSRRTSANTGELFF.

The CDR3 is CSARRITGKNIQYF. This rearrangement joins TRBV20-1 to TRBJ2-4. CDR3 size: 14 residues. Germline CDR1 and CDR2: DFQATT and SNEGSKA (reference sequence).

The rearrangement uses TRBV29-1 and TRBJ2-2; the D call of TRBD1 rests on TCRdb alone, since no DNA is present to check it. Germline assignment: CDR1 SQVTM and CDR2 ANQGSEA. This CDR3 contains 15 residues. This CDR3 is CSASPGTGGLGELFF.

The V and J genes are TRBV6-5 and TRBJ2-3. This CDR3 has 17 amino acids. The germline V gene encodes CDR1 MNHEY and CDR2 SVGAGI. The CDR3 loop reads CASSHDVGIGGTDTQYF.

The chain has TRBV7-2 and TRBJ2-3; TCRdb names TRBD1, which stays unverified in the absence of DNA. This CDR3 is 15 amino acids long. The germline V gene encodes CDR1 SGHTA and CDR2 FQGNSA. The CDR3 sequence: CASSKNPLTTDTQYF.

The chain joins TRBV15 to TRBJ2-3. Germline assignment: CDR1 LNHNV and CDR2 YYDKDF (reference sequence). The CDR3 spans 12 residues. CDR3 loop: CATSHETDTQYF.